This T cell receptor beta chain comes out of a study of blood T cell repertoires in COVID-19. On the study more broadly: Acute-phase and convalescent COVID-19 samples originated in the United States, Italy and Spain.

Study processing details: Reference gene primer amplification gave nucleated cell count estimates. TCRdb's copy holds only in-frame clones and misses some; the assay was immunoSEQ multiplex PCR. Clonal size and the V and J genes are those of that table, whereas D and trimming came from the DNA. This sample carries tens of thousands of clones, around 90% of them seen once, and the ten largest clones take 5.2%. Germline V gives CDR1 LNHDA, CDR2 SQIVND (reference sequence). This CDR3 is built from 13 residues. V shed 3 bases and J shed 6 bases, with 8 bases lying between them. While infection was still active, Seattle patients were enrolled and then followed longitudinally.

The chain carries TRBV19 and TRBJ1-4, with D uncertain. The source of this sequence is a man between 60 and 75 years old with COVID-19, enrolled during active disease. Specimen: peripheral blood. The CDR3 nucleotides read TGTGCCAGTAGTATCCCGGGATATGAAAAACTGTTTTTT. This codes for CASSIPGYEKLFF.